These 13 T cell receptor beta chains originate from one sample sequenced in a study of control samples from healthy donors and cancer patients (dated by TCRdb to 2018 to 2021). The library was made by the immunoSEQ multiplex PCR assay. TCRdb retrieved this table from immuneACCESS and kept in-frame rearrangements only. Not all clones are present; in checked studies, unresolved V genes account for under half, and no reason is known for the remainder. The sample table shows hundreds of thousands of clones, and approximately 92% are seen once. More than 6% of the sample goes to the ten largest clones. The sequencing sample was made of PBMCs. All receptors derive from a man aged 35-49 years with head and neck cancer.

This chain uses TRBV5-6 with TRBJ1-1, with D unclear. Trimming left V 0 bases short and J 6 bases short, with 12 bases between. The CDR3 is 14 residues long. Germline V gene data show CDR1 as SGHDT and CDR2 as YYEEEE. CDR3 protein: CASSLGGEGAEAFF. The CDR3 coding sequence is TGTGCCAGCAGCTTGGGGGGAGAGGGCGCTGAAGCTTTCTTT.

V gene TRBV18 combines with J gene TRBJ2-1, with D possibly being TRBD2 (7 bases). Germline assignment: CDR1 KGHSH and CDR2 LQKENI. The CDR3 is 16 residues long. V dropped 3 bases and J dropped 4 bases, with 16 bases sitting between them. The CDR3 bases are TGTGCCAGCTCACCCATCAAGGGGGGGCGTTACAATGAGCAGTTCTTC. Translating it yields CASSPIKGGRYNEQFF.

V usage is TRBV20-1 and J usage is TRBJ1-2, with D possibly matching TRBD1 (6 bases). V was pared by 3 bases and J by 4 bases, with 21 bases between. CDR3 size: 16 residues. CDR1 and CDR2 from the germline V gene are DFQATT and SNEGSKA (reference sequence). This chain's CDR3 is CSASPRGDKGSYGYTF. The CDR3 bases are TGCAGTGCTAGTCCGAGGGGGGATAAAGGGAGCTATGGCTACACCTTC.

V gene TRBV5-4 combines with J gene TRBJ2-5, with 11 bases lining up with TRBD1. Losses at the gene ends were 1 base for V and 2 bases for J; bases not matched to a gene: 4. Germline assignment: CDR1 SGHNT and CDR2 YYREEE (reference sequence). The CDR3 contains 16 residues. For the CDR3, the DNA is TGTGCCAGCAGCTTGTCCCGGGACAGGGGGCAAGAGACCCAGTACTTC. Its protein is CASSLSRDRGQETQYF.

The rearrangement uses TRBV28 and TRBJ2-2, with 7 nucleotides matching TRBD2. The CDR3 extends over 13 amino acids. V lost 3 bases, J lost 5 bases, and 0 bases stayed unmatched. Germline values: CDR1 MDHEN, CDR2 SYDVKM. CDR3 region: CASSFGRTGELFF. CDR3 in DNA: TGTGCCAGCAGTTTCGGGAGGACCGGGGAGCTGTTTTTT.

The rearrangement links TRBV2 to TRBJ2-7; D tentatively reads TRBD1 or TRBD2 (5 bases each). The CDR3 is 15 amino acids. Looked up from germline, CDR1 is SNHLY and CDR2 is FYNNEI. The V end lost 6 bases, the J end lost 1 base, and 16 bases lay between the germline ends. The CDR3 DNA reads as TGTGCCAGCAGCTTGACAGCTCGACTATCCTACGAGCAGTACTTC. Residues: CASSLTARLSYEQYF.

V gene TRBV29-1 combines with J gene TRBJ1-4, with 12 bases identical to TRBD1. Germline V gene sequence: CDR1 SQVTM, CDR2 ANQGSEA. The CDR3 runs to 17 residues. V shed 0 bases, J shed 3 bases, and the junction held 5 bases outside the gene matches. CDR3 nucleotide sequence: TGCAGCGTTGAAGATCGGGGACAGGGGGCCCCTAATGAAAAACTGTTTTTT. Residues: CSVEDRGQGAPNEKLFF.

This chain connects TRBV18 to TRBJ1-5, with 8 bases matching TRBD1. Trimming took 5 bases from V and 5 from J; bases not matched to a gene: 8. In germline, CDR1 is KGHSH, CDR2 LQKENI. This CDR3 is 15 amino acids long. This CDR3 reads CASSVTGQGYQPQHF. The CDR3, as DNA: TGTGCCAGCTCAGTTACAGGACAGGGATATCAGCCCCAGCATTTT.

The CDR3 bases are TGTGCCAGTAGTCCCGGACAGGGTTTGCTAGCCGGGGAGCTGTTTTTT. This translates into CASSPGQGLLAGELFF. The chain uses TRBV19 and TRBJ2-2, with 8 bases lining up with TRBD1. Trimming at V came to 5 bases and at J to 6 bases, leaving 11 bases not matched to a gene. The V gene's germline CDR1 is LNHDA and CDR2 SQIVND (reference sequence). CDR3 size: 16 residues.

The chain combines TRBV19 with TRBJ1-2; D is unresolved. The germline V gene encodes CDR1 LNHDA and CDR2 SQIVND (reference sequence). V was shortened by 3 bases and J by 4 bases, with 3 bases between the two germline ends. This CDR3 is built from 11 residues. For the CDR3, the DNA is TGTGCCAGTAGTATCGGCTATGGCTACACCTTC. It specifies CASSIGYGYTF.

CDR3 sequence (DNA): TGTGCCTGGAACGGCTACAGGAGGGGCCCTGGCGGTAACTACACCTTC. This sequence encodes CAWNGYRRGPGGNYTF. The chain carries TRBV30 and TRBJ1-2; possibly TRBD1 for D (5 bases). V dropped 4 bases and J dropped 10 bases, with 28 bases sitting between them. CDR1 is GTSNPN, CDR2 SVGIG, per germline (reference sequence). This CDR3 contains 16 residues.

V usage is TRBV19 and J usage is TRBJ1-5, with 8 bases fitting TRBD1. Looked up from germline, CDR1 is LNHDA and CDR2 is SQIVND (reference sequence). J gave up 6 bases and V 7 bases, and 17 bases lay outside the gene matches. The CDR3 length is 17 residues. Here the CDR3 reads CASTPTPTGGSRQPQHF. CDR3 in DNA: TGTGCCAGTACCCCTACCCCAACAGGGGGTTCACGTCAGCCCCAGCATTTT.

CDR3 residues: CASSLALAGGEETQYF. Here the CDR3 DNA reads TGTGCCAGCAGCTTGGCACTCGCGGGGGGAGAAGAGACCCAGTACTTC. This chain uses TRBV5-4 with TRBJ2-5; 8 nucleotides line up with TRBD2. After removal of 0 bases from V and 3 bases from J, the junction contained 7 bases not matched to a gene. Germline V gene sequence: CDR1 SGHNT, CDR2 YYREEE (reference sequence). CDR3 length: 16 residues.